The 3 T cell receptor beta chains presented below share a single source sample, sequenced in a study of blood T cells in healthy people across ages. With a J-beta primer mix and a sample-barcoded 5' primer, a second PCR ran 7 to 11 cycles. TCRdb reprocessed the 5' RACE reads with MiXCR, giving one entry per CDR3 protein. The sample has some 760,000 distinct CDR3 sequences, 25% seen once. The same data also went into a second study, on T cells of mothers and their children.

The source material was blood. The receptors stem from a boy aged 10-17 years in good health.

The chain has TRBV9 and TRBJ1-2; the D is unclear. The V gene's germline CDR1 is SGDLS and CDR2 YYNGEE. The length of the CDR3 is 15 residues. V was trimmed by 0 bases and J by 0 bases, leaving 9 bases between them. CDR3 sequence (DNA): TGTGCCAGCAGCGTAGCGGGCCCGACTAACTATGGCTACACCTTC. It encodes CASSVAGPTNYGYTF.

This clonotype appeared a few times. The rearrangement uses TRBV20-1 and TRBJ1-2, with D perhaps TRBD1 (5 bases). This CDR3 contains 14 residues. Between the trimmed V and J ends, which lost 4 bases and 6 bases, there was a span of 18 bases. Germline V CDR1 and CDR2: DFQATT, SNEGSKA (reference sequence). The CDR3 coding sequence is TGCAGTGCTAAAGCCCCGGGGACGAGAAATGGCTACACCTTC. This codes for CSAKAPGTRNGYTF.

The genes are TRBV29-1 and TRBJ2-1; 7 bases are shared with TRBD1. Germline CDR1 SQVTM, CDR2 ANQGSEA. This CDR3 has 11 residues. Losses at the gene ends were 7 bases for V and 9 bases for J; bases not matched to a gene: 6. CDR3 region: CSASRQGEQFF. The CDR3, as DNA: TGCAGCGCGTCTCGACAGGGTGAGCAGTTCTTC.